This TCR beta chain originates from a study of blood T cell repertoires in COVID-19. Study context: COVID-19 samples from acute and convalescent phases originated in the United States, Italy and Spain. T cells, B-cell-depleted T cells, or PBMCs supplied cDNA or gDNA.

Study processing details: The assay estimated nucleated cells by amplifying reference gene primers. Sequencing was performed with immunoSEQ multiplex PCR; in TCRdb, only in-frame clones are kept and a portion is missing. From that table come the V and J calls and clone size; the DNA was used to work out D and trimming. Among 180,000 or so clones listed, more than 75% were seen once. Trimming removed 4 bases from V and 5 bases from J, with 7 bases in between. The length of the CDR3 is 12 residues. CDR1 MNHEY and CDR2 SVGAGI come from the germline V gene. Specimen: peripheral blood. The chain combines TRBV6-5 with TRBJ2-3, with D perhaps matching TRBD1 (6 bases). The clonotype comes from a man in his forties with active or convalescent COVID-19. CDR3 DNA sequence: TGTGCCAGCAGTTTACAGGGAGATACGCAGTATTTT. Its protein product is CASSLQGDTQYF.